This TCR beta chain was profiled in a study of T cells in Graves' hyperthyroidism and ophthalmopathy. General study results and limits: The model anticipated ophthalmopathy a median about six months pre-onset. Classification by a 13 V-J model distinguished ophthalmopathy from stable hyperthyroidism.

TCR beta CDR3 region amplification was performed from RNA transcripts. RT-PCR in the first round (using the HTBI primer set) targeted the TCR CDR3. TCRdb re-analysed the multiplex PCR reads in MiXCR, keeping a single row per CDR3 protein. The sample consists of hundreds of thousands of distinct CDR3 sequences, 45% of them appearing once. This clonotype was detected a few times. Its matching antigen is unknown. This TCR was recovered from an adult man with Graves' disease, either hyperthyroidism or ophthalmopathy (not recorded which). Sequenced: peripheral blood or thyroid tissue (not recorded which).

This CDR3 reads CSASRGPGTEAFF. The DNA of the CDR3 is TGCAGTGCAAGCCGGGGGCCTGGGACTGAAGCTTTCTTT. V usage is TRBV20-1 and J usage is TRBJ1-1; perhaps TRBD1 as D (6 bases). In germline, CDR1 is DFQATT, CDR2 SNEGSKA (reference sequence). The CDR3 extends over 13 amino acids. V was shortened by 6 bases and J by 5 bases, with 16 bases between the two germline ends.